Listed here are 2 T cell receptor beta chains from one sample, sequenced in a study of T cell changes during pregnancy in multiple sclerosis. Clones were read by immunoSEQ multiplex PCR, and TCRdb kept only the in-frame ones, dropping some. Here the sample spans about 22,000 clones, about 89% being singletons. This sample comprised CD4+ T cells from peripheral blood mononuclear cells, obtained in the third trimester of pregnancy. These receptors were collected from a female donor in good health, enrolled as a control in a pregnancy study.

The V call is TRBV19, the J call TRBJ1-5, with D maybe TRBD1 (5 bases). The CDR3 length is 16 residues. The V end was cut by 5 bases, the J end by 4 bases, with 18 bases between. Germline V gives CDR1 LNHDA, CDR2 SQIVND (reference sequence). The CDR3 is CASSSRPVRGNQPQHF. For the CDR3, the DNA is TGTGCCAGTAGTTCCCGTCCCGTTAGGGGAAATCAGCCCCAGCATTTT.

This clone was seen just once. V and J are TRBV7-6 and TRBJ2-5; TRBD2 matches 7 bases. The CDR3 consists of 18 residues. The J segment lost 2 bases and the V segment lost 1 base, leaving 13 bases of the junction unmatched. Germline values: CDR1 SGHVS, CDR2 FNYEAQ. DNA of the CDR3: TGTGCCAGCAGCTTAGTAATCAGTGTGGCGGGAGCTCAAGAGACCCAGTACTTC. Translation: CASSLVISVAGAQETQYF.